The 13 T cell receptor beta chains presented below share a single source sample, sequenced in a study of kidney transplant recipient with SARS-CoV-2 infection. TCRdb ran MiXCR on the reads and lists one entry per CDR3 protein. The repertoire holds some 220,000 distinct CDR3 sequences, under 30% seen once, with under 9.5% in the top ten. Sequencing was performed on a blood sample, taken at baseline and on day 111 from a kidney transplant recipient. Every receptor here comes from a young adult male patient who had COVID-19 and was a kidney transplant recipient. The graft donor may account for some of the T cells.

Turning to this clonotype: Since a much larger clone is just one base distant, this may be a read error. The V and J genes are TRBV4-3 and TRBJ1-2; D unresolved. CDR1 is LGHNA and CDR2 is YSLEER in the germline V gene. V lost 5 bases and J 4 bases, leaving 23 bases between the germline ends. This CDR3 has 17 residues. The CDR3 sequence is CASSSSQGRRKAYGYTF. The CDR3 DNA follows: TGCGCCAGCAGCTCGAGTCAAGGACGTCGAAAGGCCTATGGCTACACCTTC.

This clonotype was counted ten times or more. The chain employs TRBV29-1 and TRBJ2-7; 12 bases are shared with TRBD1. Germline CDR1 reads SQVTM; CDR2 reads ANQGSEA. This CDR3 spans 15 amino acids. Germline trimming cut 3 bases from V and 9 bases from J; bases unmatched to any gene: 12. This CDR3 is CSVEGGQGALRGQYF. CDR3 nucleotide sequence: TGCAGCGTTGAGGGGGGACAGGGGGCCCTCCGTGGGCAGTACTTC.

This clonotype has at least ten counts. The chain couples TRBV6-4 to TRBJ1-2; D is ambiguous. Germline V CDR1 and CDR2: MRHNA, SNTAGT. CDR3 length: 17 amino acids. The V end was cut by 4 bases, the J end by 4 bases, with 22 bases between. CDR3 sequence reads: CASSVIYSHGKTYGYTF. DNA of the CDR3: TGTGCCAGCAGTGTAATTTACTCACACGGAAAGACCTATGGCTACACCTTC.

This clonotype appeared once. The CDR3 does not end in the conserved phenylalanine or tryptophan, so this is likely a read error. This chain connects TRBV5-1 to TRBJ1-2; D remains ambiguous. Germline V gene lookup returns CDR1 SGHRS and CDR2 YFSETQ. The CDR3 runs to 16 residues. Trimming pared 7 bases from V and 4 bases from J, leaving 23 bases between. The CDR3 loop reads CASAGRSVRKTYGYTL. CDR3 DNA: TGCGCCAGCGCCGGTCGATCGGTTCGAAAGACCTATGGCTACACCCTC.

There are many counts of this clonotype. The CDR3 nucleotides are TGTGCCAGCACCCCAATGGGGACATATGGCTACACCTTC. Its protein product is CASTPMGTYGYTF. The J gene is TRBJ1-2, the V gene TRBV12-3 or TRBV12-4, with a tentative D call TRBD1 (6 bases). Trimming took 7 bases from V and 5 from J, leaving 14 bases between them. This CDR3 spans 13 amino acids.

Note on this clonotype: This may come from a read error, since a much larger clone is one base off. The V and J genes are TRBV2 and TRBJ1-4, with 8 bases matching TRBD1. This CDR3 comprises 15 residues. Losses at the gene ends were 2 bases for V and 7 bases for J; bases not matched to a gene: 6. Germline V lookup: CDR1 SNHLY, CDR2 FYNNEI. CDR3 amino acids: CASSELTGALEKLFF. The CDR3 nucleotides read TGTGCCAGCAGTGAATTGACAGGGGCCCTTGAAAAACTGTTTTTT.

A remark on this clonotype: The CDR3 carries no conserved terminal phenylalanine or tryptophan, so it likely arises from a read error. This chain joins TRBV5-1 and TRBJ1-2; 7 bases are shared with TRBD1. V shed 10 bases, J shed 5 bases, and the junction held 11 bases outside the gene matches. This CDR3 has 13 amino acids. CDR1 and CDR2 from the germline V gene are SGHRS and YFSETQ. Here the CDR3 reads CAGTEQGRYGYTL. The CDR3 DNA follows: TGCGCCGGCACAGAACAGGGGAGATATGGCTACACCCTC.

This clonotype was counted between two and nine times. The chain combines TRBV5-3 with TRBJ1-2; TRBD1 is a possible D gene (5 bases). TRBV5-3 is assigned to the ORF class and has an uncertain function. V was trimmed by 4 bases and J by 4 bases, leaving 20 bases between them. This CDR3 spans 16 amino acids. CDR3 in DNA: TGTGCCAGAAGCCTGACAGTGGTGAGAAAGACCTATGGCTACACCTTC. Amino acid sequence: CARSLTVVRKTYGYTF.

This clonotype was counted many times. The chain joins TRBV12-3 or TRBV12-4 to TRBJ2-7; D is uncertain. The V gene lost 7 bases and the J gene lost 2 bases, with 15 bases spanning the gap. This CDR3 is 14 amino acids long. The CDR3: CASTLRSVAYEQYF. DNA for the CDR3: TGTGCCAGCACCCTCAGGTCCGTAGCCTACGAGCAGTACTTC.

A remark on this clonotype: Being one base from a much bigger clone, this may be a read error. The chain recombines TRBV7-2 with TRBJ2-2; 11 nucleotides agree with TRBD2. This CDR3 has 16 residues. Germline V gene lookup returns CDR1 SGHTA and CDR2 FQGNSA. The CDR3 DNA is TGTGCCAGCGGCTTTGATAGCGGGGGGGCCTTCGGGGAGCTGTTTTTT. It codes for CASGFDSGGAFGELFF. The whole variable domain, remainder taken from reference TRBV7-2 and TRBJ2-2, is GAGVSQSPSNKVTEKGKDVELRCDPISGHTALYWYRQSLGQGLEFLIYFQGNSAPDKSGLPSDRFSAERTGGSVSTLTIQRTQQEDSAVYLCASGFDSGGAFGELFFGEGSRLTVL.

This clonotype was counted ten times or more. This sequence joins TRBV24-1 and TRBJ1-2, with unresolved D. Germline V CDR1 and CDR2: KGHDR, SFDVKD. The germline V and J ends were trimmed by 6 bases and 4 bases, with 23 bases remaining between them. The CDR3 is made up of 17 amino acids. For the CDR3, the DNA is TGTGCCACCAGTTCTCACTATAGTACCAGAAAGACCTATGGCTACACCTTC. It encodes CATSSHYSTRKTYGYTF.

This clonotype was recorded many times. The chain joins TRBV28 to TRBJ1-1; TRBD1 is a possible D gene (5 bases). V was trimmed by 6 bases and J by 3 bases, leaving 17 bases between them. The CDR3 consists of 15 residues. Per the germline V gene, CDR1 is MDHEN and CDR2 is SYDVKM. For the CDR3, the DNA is TGTGCCAGCAGGCTCGTCGGGACTTGGCACACTGAAGCTTTCTTT. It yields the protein CASRLVGTWHTEAFF.

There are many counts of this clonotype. CDR3 sequence reads: CASSGTSVNLSTDTQYF. In DNA, the CDR3 is TGTGCCAGCAGTGGGACTAGCGTGAATCTTAGCACAGATACGCAGTATTTT. The chain uses TRBV28 and TRBJ2-3, with 10 bases identical to TRBD2. V shed 5 bases and J 0 bases; nucleotides not matched to a gene: 8. From germline, CDR1 is MDHEN and CDR2 SYDVKM. CDR3 size: 17 residues.